This T cell receptor beta chain was recorded in a study of human T cells and chemical hapten exposure. The CDR3 runs 13 residues. Trimming removed 1 base from V and 7 bases from J, with 8 bases in between. CDR1 is GTSNPN, CDR2 SVGIG, per germline (reference sequence). This clonotype was observed many times. TCRdb used MiXCR to reprocess the RACE reads, holding one entry per CDR3 protein. The repertoire consists of about 39,000 distinct CDR3 sequences, with roughly 12% occurring once and the leading ten covering around 2.5%. Time point specified: patch test 3, about 24 weeks after DPC sensitization. Treatment specified: therapeutic diphenylcyclopropenone sensitization with weekly scalp DPC. Blood, whole and unfractionated, served as the source for total RNA extraction.

The receptor comes from a woman in her 40s with alopecia areata. Some clones in this sample may be carry-over from other donors' samples. V is TRBV30 and J is TRBJ1-6, with D hard to call. Sequences were derived from whole blood, sampled in connection with sensitization to the hapten diphenylcyclopropenone (DPC). The CDR3 region has the DNA TGTGCCTGGAGTGCTACTTCCAATTCACCCCTCCACTTT. It translates to CAWSATSNSPLHF. The full variable domain, its missing parts supplied by reference TRBV30 and TRBJ1-6, is SQTIHQWPATLVQPVGSPLSLECTVEGTSNPNLYWYRQAAGRGLQLLFYSVGIGQISSEVPQNLSASRPQDRQFILSSKKLLLSDSGFYLCAWSATSNSPLHFGNGTRLTVT.